Below are 24 T cell receptor beta chains sequenced from a single sample in a study of blood T cell repertoires in COVID-19. Assay used: immunoSEQ multiplex PCR; TCRdb lists only in-frame clones, some missing. The data show under 300,000 clones, 65% to 90% seen once. The sample was PBMCs or T cells enriched from blood (not recorded which). The receptors derive from a man between 18 and 35 years old who had recovered from COVID-19.

This sequence joins TRBV15 and TRBJ1-5, with 10 bases that match TRBD1. Trimming removed 0 bases from V and 4 bases from J; junction bases left unmatched: 3. The CDR3 has 16 residues. Germline V gene sequence: CDR1 LNHNV, CDR2 YYDKDF (reference sequence). The DNA of the CDR3 is TGTGCCACCAGCAGAGAATTGGGACAGGGGAATCAGCCCCAGCATTTT. It encodes CATSRELGQGNQPQHF. The full variable domain, completed using reference TRBV15 and TRBJ1-5, is DAMVIQNPRYQVTQFGKPVTLSCSQTLNHNVMYWYQQKSSQAPKLLFHYYDKDFNNEADTPDNFQSRRPNTSFCFLDIRSPGLGDTAMYLCATSRELGQGNQPQHFGDGTRLSIL.

The rearrangement links TRBV5-1 to TRBJ2-6; D is possibly TRBD2 (6 bases). The CDR3 consists of 14 residues. Germline CDR1 and CDR2: SGHRS and YFSETQ. Trimming shortened V by 7 bases and J by 2 bases, and 10 bases separated the two germline ends. CDR3 in amino acids: CASGDSTGANVLTF. CDR3 in DNA: TGCGCCAGCGGGGACTCAACTGGGGCCAACGTCCTGACTTTC.

This chain joins TRBV7-9 and TRBJ2-7, with D perhaps TRBD2 (5 bases). Trimming removed 0 bases at V and 2 bases at J, with 14 bases between. Germline assignment: CDR1 SEHNR and CDR2 FQNEAQ (reference sequence). This CDR3 is 16 amino acids long. The CDR3 DNA reads as TGTGCCAGCAGCTTAGCGTTCGGGAAACGGACCTACGAGCAGTACTTC. Encoded protein: CASSLAFGKRTYEQYF.

V is TRBV20-1 and J is TRBJ1-2, with 9 positions matching TRBD1. The CDR3 is made up of 11 amino acids. Germline CDR1 and CDR2: DFQATT and SNEGSKA (reference sequence). J was trimmed by 5 bases and V by 5 bases; bases with no gene match: 0. CDR3 protein: CSAGTGYGYTF. The CDR3 DNA is TGCAGTGCTGGGACAGGGTATGGCTACACCTTC.

This clone occurred a few times. V is TRBV18 and J is TRBJ1-3; no firm D call. The CDR3 extends over 16 amino acids. The V end was cut by 2 bases, the J end by 0 bases, with 11 bases between. Germline V lookup: CDR1 KGHSH, CDR2 LQKENI. CDR3 sequence: CASSPSGIDSGNTIYF. The CDR3 nucleotides read TGTGCCAGCTCACCATCCGGGATCGACTCTGGAAACACCATATATTTT.

In the case of this clone: This sample also contains other DNA sequences that code for the same CDR3. As DNA, the CDR3 is TGCGCCAGCAGCTTAGGGAGGAACACTGAAGCTTTCTTT. This gives the protein CASSLGRNTEAFF. V and J are TRBV5-1 and TRBJ1-1; D is uncertain. CDR1 is SGHRS and CDR2 is YFSETQ in the germline V gene. CDR3 size: 13 residues. Trimming stripped 2 bases from V and 1 base from J, with 6 bases between.

V and J are TRBV5-1 and TRBJ2-5, with D maybe TRBD2 (6 bases). Germline loops: CDR1 SGHRS, CDR2 YFSETQ. The CDR3 sequence is 15 residues long. V was trimmed by 10 bases and J by 2 bases, leaving 21 bases between them. CDR3: CAAKLSTGGQETQYF. DNA of the CDR3: TGCGCCGCCAAACTAAGCACAGGAGGGCAAGAGACCCAGTACTTC.

The V and J genes are TRBV30 and TRBJ1-1; D is unresolved. The CDR3 is made up of 14 amino acids. Germline CDR1 reads GTSNPN; CDR2 reads SVGIG (reference sequence). V lost 4 bases, J lost 5 bases, and 17 bases lay in between. CDR3 amino acids: CAWNPGSGVTEAFF. The CDR3 DNA is TGTGCCTGGAATCCCGGTTCGGGTGTTACTGAAGCTTTCTTT.

This chain connects TRBV7-3 to TRBJ2-1; D ambiguous. CDR3 length equals 13 residues. Per the germline V gene, CDR1 is SGHTA and CDR2 is FQGTGA. The V and J ends lost 1 base and 7 bases respectively, with 8 bases between them. This CDR3 is CASSLNSLNEQFF. As DNA, the CDR3 is TGTGCCAGCAGCTTAAATTCCTTGAATGAGCAGTTCTTC. The full variable domain, its missing parts supplied by reference TRBV7-3 and TRBJ2-1, is GAGVSQTPSNKVTEKGKYVELRCDPISGHTALYWYRQSLGQGPEFLIYFQGTGAADDSGLPNDRFFAVRPEGSVSTLKIQRTERGDSAVYLCASSLNSLNEQFFGPGTRLTVL.

This clone occurred a few times. The V call is TRBV7-9, the J call TRBJ1-6; unclear D gene. V shed 1 base and J shed 7 bases, with 8 bases lying between them. The CDR3 contains 14 residues. CDR1 is SEHNR and CDR2 is FQNEAQ in the germline V gene (reference sequence). Written as DNA, the CDR3 is TGTGCCAGCAGCTTAGATGTGGAGAATTCACCCCTCCACTTT. It encodes CASSLDVENSPLHF.

The rearrangement joins TRBV27 to TRBJ1-1; TRBD1 agrees at 8 bases. The germline V gene has CDR1 MNHEY and CDR2 SMNVEV (reference sequence). J gave up 7 bases and V 6 bases, and 7 bases lay outside the gene matches. The CDR3 contains 13 residues. The CDR3 DNA sequence: TGTGCCAGCAGCCTGGACAGGGATTTTGAAGCTTTCTTT. Encoded protein: CASSLDRDFEAFF.

The J gene is TRBJ2-5, the V gene TRBV19, with TRBD2 matching 11 bases. Trimming removed 3 bases from V and 5 bases from J; junction bases left unmatched: 8. This CDR3 has 16 residues. Per germline, CDR1 LNHDA and CDR2 SQIVND (reference sequence). The CDR3 sequence: CASSIRLAGRGETQYF. The CDR3 nucleotides read TGTGCCAGTAGTATCCGACTAGCGGGACGGGGGGAGACCCAGTACTTC.

This clone has just one count. The CDR3 sequence: CASSLVGFQTGRLATEAFF. Written as DNA, the CDR3 is TGTGCCAGCAGCTTAGTAGGATTCCAGACAGGGAGGCTAGCAACTGAAGCTTTCTTT. This chain joins TRBV7-9 and TRBJ1-1; 7 bases agree with TRBD1. CDR1 and CDR2 (germline): SEHNR, FQNEAQ (reference sequence). V lost 1 base and J lost 5; bases outside the gene matches: 19. This CDR3 comprises 19 residues.

This clone has more than one count but fewer than ten. The V gene is TRBV28, the J gene TRBJ2-1, with 10 bases identical to TRBD2. Per the germline V gene, CDR1 is MDHEN and CDR2 is SYDVKM. The CDR3 sequence is 14 residues long. Trimming at V came to 6 bases and at J to 4 bases, leaving 3 bases not matched to a gene. Written as DNA, the CDR3 is TGTGCCAGCAGGCTAGCGGGAGCTTACAATGAGCAGTTCTTC. Translated, it gives CASRLAGAYNEQFF.

The V and J genes are TRBV5-1 and TRBJ2-3, with a weak D call TRBD2 (5 bases). Germline CDR1 reads SGHRS; CDR2 reads YFSETQ. V was pared by 4 bases and J by 1 base, with 10 bases between. The CDR3 extends over 14 amino acids. DNA for the CDR3: TGCGCCAGCAGCCCCGGGGATCGCACAGATACGCAGTATTTT. Translating it yields CASSPGDRTDTQYF. Filled out from reference TRBV5-1 and TRBJ2-3, the complete variable domain reads KAGVTQTPRYLIKTRGQQVTLSCSPISGHRSVSWYQQTPGQGLQFLFEYFSETQRNKGNFPGRFSGRQFSNSRSEMNVSTLELGDSALYLCASSPGDRTDTQYFGPGTRLTVL.

This clone has a single count. CDR3 bases: TGTGCCAGCAGTGATCCGTGGCCGGGAGAGACCCAGTACTTC. Translated: CASSDPWPGETQYF. The chain employs TRBV25-1 and TRBJ2-5; D unclear. In germline, CDR1 is MGHDK, CDR2 SYGVNS. The CDR3 sequence is 14 residues long. V was cut by 3 bases and J by 4 bases, with 12 bases left in between.

The V and J genes are TRBV3-1 (or the pseudogene TRBV3-2) and TRBJ1-6; 7 positions agree with TRBD1. V lost 5 bases to trimming and J lost 9 bases; unmatched junction nucleotides: 10. CDR1 is LGHDT and CDR2 is YNNKEL in the germline V gene (reference sequence). The CDR3 covers 15 residues. The CDR3 bases are TGTGCCAGCAGCTCATCCCCGCAGGGGGGTTCACCCCTCCACTTT. It encodes CASSSSPQGGSPLHF.

The chain is built from TRBV28 and TRBJ2-1, with TRBD1 identical over 8 bases. V lost 7 bases and J lost 3; bases outside the gene matches: 8. The CDR3 contains 15 residues. Germline V gene data show CDR1 as MDHEN and CDR2 as SYDVKM. CDR3 nucleotide sequence: TGTGCCAGCACCAGCGTCGGACAGGGCTACAATGAGCAGTTCTTC. Encoded protein: CASTSVGQGYNEQFF.

The chain couples TRBV5-1 to TRBJ1-3; D perhaps matches TRBD1 (6 bases). The CDR3 covers 15 residues. V was shortened by 3 bases and J by 0 bases, with 10 bases between the two germline ends. The V gene's germline CDR1 is SGHRS and CDR2 YFSETQ. This chain's CDR3 is CASSSQGTSGNTIYF. The DNA of the CDR3 is TGCGCCAGCAGCTCGCAGGGGACCTCTGGAAACACCATATATTTT. The entire variable domain, with the rest obtained from reference TRBV5-1 and TRBJ1-3, is as follows: KAGVTQTPRYLIKTRGQQVTLSCSPISGHRSVSWYQQTPGQGLQFLFEYFSETQRNKGNFPGRFSGRQFSNSRSEMNVSTLELGDSALYLCASSSQGTSGNTIYFGEGSWLTVV.

The chain recombines TRBV10-3 with TRBJ1-4, with D maybe TRBD1 (5 bases). Between the trimmed V and J ends, which lost 0 bases and 11 bases, there was a span of 7 bases. The CDR3 has 12 amino acids. Germline CDR1 reads ENHRY; CDR2 reads SYGVKD. The CDR3 reads CAISESQGKLFF. CDR3 nucleotides: TGTGCCATCAGTGAGTCTCAGGGCAAACTGTTTTTT.

This clone has only a few counts. The chain uses TRBV24-1 and TRBJ1-2; D unresolved. Germline assignment: CDR1 KGHDR and CDR2 SFDVKD. This CDR3 region has 14 residues. V lost 3 bases, J lost 8 bases, and 15 bases lay in between. The CDR3 sequence: CATSDERGWHGYTF. CDR3 in DNA: TGTGCCACCAGTGATGAGCGTGGTTGGCACGGCTACACCTTC.

V is TRBV18 and J is TRBJ1-5, with D possibly TRBD1 on 5 matching bases. CDR1 is KGHSH, CDR2 LQKENI, per germline. This CDR3 is 15 amino acids long. V lost 1 base, J lost 4 bases, and 11 bases lay in between. The CDR3: CASSPLQDPNQPQHF. CDR3 DNA: TGTGCCAGCTCACCACTACAGGATCCGAATCAGCCCCAGCATTTT.

The chain links TRBV7-8 to TRBJ1-4; 8 bases match TRBD1. Trimming at V came to 5 bases and at J to 7 bases, leaving 6 bases not matched to a gene. The V gene's germline CDR1 is SGHVS and CDR2 FQNEAQ. The CDR3 length is 14 residues. The CDR3 DNA sequence: TGTGCCAGCAGCGCGGACAGGGTCGGTGAAAAACTGTTTTTT. Translated: CASSADRVGEKLFF.

V gene TRBV6-5 combines with J gene TRBJ1-4; D remains unclear. V lost 7 bases and J 8 bases, leaving 14 bases between the germline ends. Germline CDR1 MNHEY, CDR2 SVGAGI. The CDR3 is 13 residues long. The CDR3 region has the DNA TGTGCCAGCACCTCCGCGGGAGGGGAAAAACTGTTTTTT. Amino acid sequence: CASTSAGGEKLFF.